These 12 T cell receptor beta chains were sequenced from one sample in a study of OX40 agonist ivuxolimab in advanced cancers. The table came from immunoSEQ multiplex PCR; TCRdb's copy has only in-frame clones and leaves some out. Altogether 92,000 or so clones are present, approximately 80% being singletons, with the ten largest covering approximately 6.3%. Sequencing used CD4+ or CD8+ T cells sorted from blood, obtained in a trial of the OX40 agonist ivuxolimab. Every receptor here comes from an adult with an advanced solid tumor such as melanoma, head and neck, liver or kidney cancer.

The V and J genes are TRBV9 and TRBJ1-1; tentatively, D is TRBD1 (5 bases). The ends were cut back, 3 bases at V and 5 bases at J, with 20 bases in the middle. The CDR3 length is 16 residues. Germline loops: CDR1 SGDLS, CDR2 YYNGEE. CDR3 loop: CASSGPTGTADTEAFF. The CDR3 coding sequence is TGTGCCAGCAGCGGCCCTACCGGGACGGCCGATACTGAAGCTTTCTTT.

In this sample, this clone turned up once. The chain is built from TRBV5-6 and TRBJ2-7; D unresolved. The germline V gene encodes CDR1 SGHDT and CDR2 YYEEEE. The CDR3 is 14 amino acids. The ends were cut back, 0 bases at V and 9 bases at J, with 16 bases in the middle. The CDR3 DNA follows: TGTGCCAGCAGCTTGGGCTGGACCCCGGCTGGGCAGTACTTC. As protein: CASSLGWTPAGQYF.

In this sample, this clone turned up once. This chain uses TRBV5-6 with TRBJ1-1, with a possible D match to TRBD1 (6 bases). With 3 bases removed from V and 5 bases from J, the gap between germline ends came to 8 bases. The CDR3 covers 12 residues. Looked up from germline, CDR1 is SGHDT and CDR2 is YYEEEE. The CDR3 nucleotides read TGTGCCAGCAGCTCAGGGGTAACTGAAGCTTTCTTT. Residues: CASSSGVTEAFF.

The chain carries TRBV7-9 and TRBJ2-7; no reliable D call. Germline V lookup: CDR1 SEHNR, CDR2 FQNEAQ (reference sequence). V shed 1 base and J shed 7 bases, with 5 bases lying between them. The CDR3 loop spans 11 amino acids. The CDR3 DNA is TGTGCCAGCAGCTTAGAGTTTGAGCAGTACTTC. Translated, it gives CASSLEFEQYF.

The chain carries TRBV18 and TRBJ1-3, with a weak D call TRBD1 (6 bases). V gave up 4 bases and J gave up 0 bases, with 10 bases separating them. Germline V gene lookup returns CDR1 KGHSH and CDR2 LQKENI. The CDR3 has 15 amino acids. The CDR3 protein is CASSHGQISGNTIYF. The CDR3, as DNA: TGTGCCAGCTCACATGGACAGATCTCTGGAAACACCATATATTTT. The full variable domain, its missing parts supplied by reference TRBV18 and TRBJ1-3, is NAGVMQNPRHLVRRRGQEARLRCSPMKGHSHVYWYRQLPEEGLKFMVYLQKENIIDESGMPKERFSAEFPKEGPSILRIQQVVRGDSAAYFCASSHGQISGNTIYFGEGSWLTVV.

This clone showed up just once. This chain connects TRBV7-2 to TRBJ2-1, with 9 bases that match TRBD2. This CDR3 region has 13 residues. Unmatched junction bases numbered 2, after V lost 5 bases and J lost 6 bases. Germline V gene sequence: CDR1 SGHTA, CDR2 FQGNSA. In DNA form, the CDR3 reads TGTGCCAGCAGCGAACTAGCGGGCAATGAGCAGTTCTTC. Protein sequence: CASSELAGNEQFF.

This chain links TRBV10-1 with TRBJ2-7; 7 positions agree with TRBD1. V shed 3 bases and J 2 bases; nucleotides not matched to a gene: 4. The CDR3 loop spans 14 amino acids. Germline V gene data show CDR1 as WNHNN and CDR2 as SYGVQD (reference sequence). The CDR3: CASSDTGDTYEQYF. The CDR3 coding sequence is TGCGCCAGCAGTGACACAGGGGACACCTACGAGCAGTACTTC.

The table lists this clone with a count of one. The chain has TRBV6-1 and TRBJ2-2, with a weak D call TRBD2 (6 bases). This CDR3 is 15 amino acids long. Trimming stripped 4 bases from V and 7 bases from J, with 16 bases between. The germline V gene has CDR1 MNHNS and CDR2 SASEGT. In DNA, the CDR3 is TGTGCCAGCAGTGTGTCGGGGGTGCTCGGCGGGGAGCTGTTTTTT. As protein: CASSVSGVLGGELFF.

This chain joins TRBV5-1 and TRBJ2-6, with 10 bases aligning to TRBD2. The V and J ends lost 5 bases and 2 bases, in that order; junction bases with no gene match: 13. The CDR3 has 19 amino acids. Germline-derived CDR1 and CDR2 are SGHRS and YFSETQ. For the CDR3, the DNA is TGCGCCAGCAGTTACAGCTTGCGACTAGCGGGCCCTGGGGCCAACGTCCTGACTTTC. Translated, it gives CASSYSLRLAGPGANVLTF.

The V and J genes are TRBV5-6 and TRBJ2-7; 11 bases are a match to TRBD1. V shed 1 base, J shed 5 bases, and the junction held 5 bases outside the gene matches. Germline CDR1 and CDR2: SGHDT and YYEEEE. The CDR3 runs to 15 residues. The CDR3 DNA reads TGTGCCAGCAGCTTGCGGTGGACAGGGGGCCACGAGCAGTACTTC. This sequence encodes CASSLRWTGGHEQYF.

This chain links TRBV5-1 with TRBJ1-1; D not certain. This CDR3 is built from 13 residues. Germline V gene lookup returns CDR1 SGHRS and CDR2 YFSETQ. Trimming removed 2 bases from V and 0 bases from J, with 5 bases in between. The CDR3 region is CASSFELNTEAFF. CDR3 DNA sequence: TGCGCCAGCAGCTTTGAACTGAACACTGAAGCTTTCTTT.

V gene TRBV10-3 combines with J gene TRBJ2-1, with a weak D call TRBD2 (5 bases). The V end lost 9 bases, the J end lost 6 bases, and 21 bases lay between the germline ends. The CDR3 contains 15 residues. Per germline, CDR1 ENHRY and CDR2 SYGVKD. Here the CDR3 reads CAISQKADWGNEQFF. In DNA form, the CDR3 reads TGTGCCATAAGTCAGAAAGCGGACTGGGGCAATGAGCAGTTCTTC.